Shown below are 13 T cell receptor beta chains from a single sample sequenced in a study of shared clonotypes between healthy human individuals. Repertoires were generated with immunoSEQ multiplex PCR, while TCRdb's copy carries only in-frame clones and drops some. In the table there are some 1.5 million clones, nearly 99% of which are singletons. Material: naive CD4+ T cells sorted from blood. Subset specified: CD45RA+ positively selected. Receptors originate from a man aged 30-40 years in good health.

This chain uses TRBV6-9 with TRBJ2-3; D gene uncertain. Trimming cost V 0 bases and J 0 bases, with 10 bases left between them. The CDR3 runs 16 residues. Germline CDR1 MNHGY, CDR2 SVAAGI. CDR3 amino acids: CASSYSLAVSTDTQYF. CDR3 nucleotides: TGTGCCAGCAGTTATTCTTTGGCAGTTAGCACAGATACGCAGTATTTT.

The rearrangement uses TRBV18 and TRBJ2-7; 10 nucleotides agree with TRBD2. CDR3 size: 15 residues. V dropped 0 bases and J dropped 4; count of bases not matched to a gene: 3. Germline CDR1 KGHSH, CDR2 LQKENI. The CDR3 coding sequence is TGTGCCAGCTCACCACCGACAGCGGGAGGGTACGAGCAGTACTTC. Protein sequence: CASSPPTAGGYEQYF.

This chain uses TRBV11-2 with TRBJ2-7; 8 nucleotides line up with TRBD2. CDR1 and CDR2 (germline): SGHAT, FQNNGV. The CDR3 length is 13 residues. V trimming: 5 bases; J trimming: 5 bases; junction bases outside the gene matches: 5. This CDR3 reads CASSTGTSHEQYF. In DNA, the CDR3 is TGTGCCAGCAGCACCGGGACTAGTCACGAGCAGTACTTC.

This rearrangement joins TRBV7-8 to TRBJ1-5; D unclear. This CDR3 spans 14 amino acids. Germline loops: CDR1 SGHVS, CDR2 FQNEAQ. V was cut by 5 bases and J by 4 bases, with 12 bases left in between. The CDR3 loop reads CASSSPPYNQPQHF. The CDR3 DNA follows: TGTGCCAGCAGCAGCCCCCCTTATAATCAGCCCCAGCATTTT. The full variable domain, in which reference TRBV7-8 and TRBJ1-5 provide the parts outside the CDR3, is GAGVSQSPRYKVAKRGQDVALRCDPISGHVSLFWYQQALGQGPEFLTYFQNEAQLDKSGLPSDRFFAERPEGSVSTLKIQRTQQEDSAVYLCASSSPPYNQPQHFGDGTRLSIL.

The chain has TRBV6-1 and TRBJ2-7; D is uncertain. The CDR3 covers 12 residues. The germline V and J ends were trimmed by 6 bases and 3 bases, with 9 bases remaining between them. The germline V gene has CDR1 MNHNS and CDR2 SASEGT. CDR3 loop: CASSQNRYEQYF. Written as DNA, the CDR3 is TGTGCCAGCAGCCAAAACCGCTACGAGCAGTACTTC.

A single count supports this clone. Other DNA sequences in the sample encode the same CDR3. The V gene is TRBV18, the J gene TRBJ1-1; tentative D call: TRBD1 (5 bases). CDR1 and CDR2 (germline): KGHSH, LQKENI. This CDR3 spans 13 amino acids. The germline V and J ends were trimmed by 6 bases and 3 bases, with 11 bases remaining between them. The CDR3 is CASSTQGYTEAFF. In nucleotides, the CDR3 is TGTGCCAGCTCGACCCAGGGCTACACTGAAGCTTTCTTT. Full variable domain (remainder filled in from reference TRBV18 and TRBJ1-1): NAGVMQNPRHLVRRRGQEARLRCSPMKGHSHVYWYRQLPEEGLKFMVYLQKENIIDESGMPKERFSAEFPKEGPSILRIQQVVRGDSAAYFCASSTQGYTEAFFGQGTRLTVV.

The chain couples TRBV25-1 to TRBJ2-1; the match to TRBD1 covers 10 bases. This CDR3 is built from 14 residues. Germline V gives CDR1 MGHDK, CDR2 SYGVNS. The V and J ends lost 6 bases and 8 bases, in that order; junction bases with no gene match: 7. The CDR3 nucleotides read TGTGCCAGCAGCCGACAGGGGGCGTTCTATGAGCAGTTCTTC. This gives the protein CASSRQGAFYEQFF.

This clone has only one observation. This chain uses TRBV18 with TRBJ2-3; 7 bases fit TRBD1. J gave up 5 bases and V 6 bases, and 5 bases lay outside the gene matches. Germline assignment: CDR1 KGHSH and CDR2 LQKENI. The CDR3 is 13 residues long. DNA for the CDR3: TGTGCCAGCTCCCGTGACAGGGAAGATACGCAGTATTTT. As protein: CASSRDREDTQYF.

V usage is TRBV9 and J usage is TRBJ2-2; the D is unclear. V was shortened by 0 bases and J by 7 bases, with 4 bases between the two germline ends. The CDR3 consists of 12 residues. The germline V gene has CDR1 SGDLS and CDR2 YYNGEE. The CDR3 region is CASSVVIGELFF. The CDR3 nucleotides are TGTGCCAGCAGCGTAGTTATCGGGGAGCTGTTTTTT.

This clone was seen a single time. This chain links TRBV6-5 with TRBJ1-4; D not certain. Germline loops: CDR1 MNHEY, CDR2 SVGAGI. The CDR3 spans 14 residues. V gave up 2 bases and J gave up 4 bases, with 8 bases separating them. CDR3 sequence reads: CASSYRGVNEKLFF. CDR3 sequence (DNA): TGTGCCAGCAGTTACAGAGGTGTTAATGAAAAACTGTTTTTT.

This clone has just one count. This chain uses TRBV5-1 with TRBJ2-1; 10 bases are shared with TRBD2. The CDR3 loop spans 17 amino acids. Germline CDR1 SGHRS, CDR2 YFSETQ. Germline trimming cut 0 bases from V and 3 bases from J; bases unmatched to any gene: 6. The DNA for the CDR3 is TGCGCCAGCAGCTTGGGGGTAGCGGGAGGCCTCTACAATGAGCAGTTCTTC. Its translation is CASSLGVAGGLYNEQFF.

J is TRBJ2-7 and V is TRBV7-2; weak D call: TRBD1 (5 bases). The CDR3 is 14 residues long. Germline lookup yields CDR1 SGHTA and CDR2 FQGNSA. The ends were cut back, 5 bases at V and 0 bases at J, with 11 bases in the middle. CDR3 sequence (DNA): TGTGCCAGCAGCGGCTCAGGGAACTCCTACGAGCAGTACTTC. Residues: CASSGSGNSYEQYF.

The genes are TRBV5-1 and TRBJ2-3; TRBD1 agrees at 10 bases. CDR3 length: 18 amino acids. After removal of 0 bases from V and 3 bases from J, the junction contained 10 bases not matched to a gene. Germline CDR1 and CDR2: SGHRS and YFSETQ. CDR3 residues: CASSLDHRQGASTDTQYF. In nucleotides, the CDR3 is TGCGCCAGCAGCTTGGATCACCGACAGGGGGCAAGTACAGATACGCAGTATTTT. The complete variable domain, with remaining parts taken from reference TRBV5-1 and TRBJ2-3, reads KAGVTQTPRYLIKTRGQQVTLSCSPISGHRSVSWYQQTPGQGLQFLFEYFSETQRNKGNFPGRFSGRQFSNSRSEMNVSTLELGDSALYLCASSLDHRQGASTDTQYFGPGTRLTVL.